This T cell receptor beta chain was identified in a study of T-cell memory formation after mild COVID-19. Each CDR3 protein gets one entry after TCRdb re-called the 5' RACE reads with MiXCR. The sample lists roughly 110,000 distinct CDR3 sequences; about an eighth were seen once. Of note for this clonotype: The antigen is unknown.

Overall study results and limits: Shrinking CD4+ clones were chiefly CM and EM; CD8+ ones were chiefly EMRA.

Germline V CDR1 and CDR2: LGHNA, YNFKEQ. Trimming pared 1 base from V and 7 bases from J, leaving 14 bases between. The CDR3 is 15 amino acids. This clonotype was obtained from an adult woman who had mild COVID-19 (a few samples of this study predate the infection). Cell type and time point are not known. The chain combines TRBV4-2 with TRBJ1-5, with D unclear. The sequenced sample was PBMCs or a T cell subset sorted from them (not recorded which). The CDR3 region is CASSQAEGEKQPQHF. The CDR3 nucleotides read TGTGCCAGCAGCCAAGCGGAGGGAGAAAAACAGCCCCAGCATTTT.